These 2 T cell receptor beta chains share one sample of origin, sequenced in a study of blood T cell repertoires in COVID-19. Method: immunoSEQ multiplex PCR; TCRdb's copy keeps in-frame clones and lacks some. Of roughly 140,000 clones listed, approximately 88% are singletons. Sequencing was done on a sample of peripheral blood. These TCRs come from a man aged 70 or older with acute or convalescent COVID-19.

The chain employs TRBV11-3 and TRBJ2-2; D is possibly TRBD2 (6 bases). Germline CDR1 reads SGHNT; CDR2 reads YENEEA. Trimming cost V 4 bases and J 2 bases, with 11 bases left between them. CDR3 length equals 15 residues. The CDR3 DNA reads TGTGCCAGCAGCTATAGCGGAGCCAACACCGGGGAGCTGTTTTTT. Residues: CASSYSGANTGELFF.

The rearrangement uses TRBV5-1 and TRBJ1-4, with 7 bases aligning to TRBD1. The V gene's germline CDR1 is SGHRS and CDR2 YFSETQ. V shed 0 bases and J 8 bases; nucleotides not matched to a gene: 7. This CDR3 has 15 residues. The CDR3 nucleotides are TGCGCCAGCAGCTTGGATTCAGGGGGTCGGGAAAAACTGTTTTTT. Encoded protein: CASSLDSGGREKLFF.